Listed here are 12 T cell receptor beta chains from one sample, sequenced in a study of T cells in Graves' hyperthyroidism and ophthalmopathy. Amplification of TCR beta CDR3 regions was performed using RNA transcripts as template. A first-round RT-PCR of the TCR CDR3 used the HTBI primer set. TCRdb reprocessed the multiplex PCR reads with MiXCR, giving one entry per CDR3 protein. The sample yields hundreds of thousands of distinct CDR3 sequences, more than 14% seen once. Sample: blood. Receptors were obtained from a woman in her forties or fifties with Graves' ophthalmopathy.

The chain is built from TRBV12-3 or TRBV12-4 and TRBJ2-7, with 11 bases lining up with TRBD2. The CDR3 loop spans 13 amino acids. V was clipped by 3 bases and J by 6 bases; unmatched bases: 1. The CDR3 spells CASSFTSGSEQYF. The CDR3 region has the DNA TGTGCCAGCAGTTTTACTAGCGGGAGCGAGCAGTACTTC.

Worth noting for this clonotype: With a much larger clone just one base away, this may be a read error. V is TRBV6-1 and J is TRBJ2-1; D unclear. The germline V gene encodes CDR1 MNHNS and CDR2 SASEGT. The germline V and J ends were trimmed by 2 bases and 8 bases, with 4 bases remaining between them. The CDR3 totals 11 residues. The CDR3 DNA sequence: TGTGCCAGCAGTGAATGGGATGAGCAGTTCTTC. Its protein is CASSEWDEQFF.

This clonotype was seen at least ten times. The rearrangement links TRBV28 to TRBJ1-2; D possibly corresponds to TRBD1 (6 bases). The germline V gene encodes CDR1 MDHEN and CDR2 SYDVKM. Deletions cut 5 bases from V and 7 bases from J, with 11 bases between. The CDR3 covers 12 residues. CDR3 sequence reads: CASSVQGFGYTF. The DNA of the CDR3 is TGTGCCAGCAGTGTACAGGGTTTTGGCTACACCTTC.

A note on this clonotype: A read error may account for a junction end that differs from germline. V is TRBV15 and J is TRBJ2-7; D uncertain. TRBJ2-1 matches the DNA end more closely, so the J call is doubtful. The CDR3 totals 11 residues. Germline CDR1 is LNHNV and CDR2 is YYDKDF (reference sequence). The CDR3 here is CAISSVVEQFF. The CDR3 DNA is TGTGCCATCAGCAGCGTGGTCGAGCAGTTCTTC.

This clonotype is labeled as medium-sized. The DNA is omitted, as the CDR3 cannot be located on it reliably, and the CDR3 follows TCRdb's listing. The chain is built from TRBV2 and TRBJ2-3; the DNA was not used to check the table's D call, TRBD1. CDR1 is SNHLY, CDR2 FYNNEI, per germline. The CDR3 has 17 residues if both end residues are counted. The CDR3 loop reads CASSSGQGAPSTDTQYF.

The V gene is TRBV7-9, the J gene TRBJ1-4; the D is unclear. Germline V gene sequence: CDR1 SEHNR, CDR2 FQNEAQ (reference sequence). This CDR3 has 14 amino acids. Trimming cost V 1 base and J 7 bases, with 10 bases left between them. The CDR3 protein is CASSLVQISEKLFF. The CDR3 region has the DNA TGTGCCAGCAGCTTAGTACAGATAAGTGAAAAACTGTTTTTT. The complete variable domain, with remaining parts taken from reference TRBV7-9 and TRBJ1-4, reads DTGVSQNPRHKITKRGQNVTFRCDPISEHNRLYWYRQTLGQGPEFLTYFQNEAQLEKSRLLSDRFSAERPKGSFSTLEIQRTEQGDSAMYLCASSLVQISEKLFFGSGTQLSVL.

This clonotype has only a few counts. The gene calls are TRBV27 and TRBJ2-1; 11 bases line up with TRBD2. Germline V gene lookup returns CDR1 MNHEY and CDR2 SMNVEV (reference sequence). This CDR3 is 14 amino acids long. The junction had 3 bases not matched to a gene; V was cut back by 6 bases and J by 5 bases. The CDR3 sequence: CASRVAGGDNEQFF. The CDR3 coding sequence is TGTGCCAGCAGGGTAGCGGGAGGGGACAATGAGCAGTTCTTC.

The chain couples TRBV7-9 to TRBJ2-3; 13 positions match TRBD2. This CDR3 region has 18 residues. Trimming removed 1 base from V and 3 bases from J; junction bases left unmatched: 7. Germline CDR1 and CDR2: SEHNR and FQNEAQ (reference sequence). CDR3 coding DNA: TGTGCCAGCAGCTTAGTCCCCCGACTAGCGGGAGGTACAGATACGCAGTATTTT. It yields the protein CASSLVPRLAGGTDTQYF.

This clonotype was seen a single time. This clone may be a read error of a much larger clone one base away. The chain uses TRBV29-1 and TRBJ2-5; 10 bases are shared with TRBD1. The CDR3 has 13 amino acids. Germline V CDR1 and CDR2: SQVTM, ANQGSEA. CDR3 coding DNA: TGCAGCTTAGAGACAGGGGGCTGGGAGACCCAGCACTTC. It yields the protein CSLETGGWETQHF.

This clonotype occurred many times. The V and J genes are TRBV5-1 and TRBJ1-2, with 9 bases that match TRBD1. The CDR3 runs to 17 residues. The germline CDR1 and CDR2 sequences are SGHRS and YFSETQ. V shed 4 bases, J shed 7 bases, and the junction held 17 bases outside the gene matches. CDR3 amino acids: CASSQFGQGFIVGGYTF. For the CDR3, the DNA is TGCGCCAGCAGCCAGTTTGGACAGGGGTTCATTGTAGGTGGCTACACCTTC.

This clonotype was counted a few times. Here the CDR3 DNA reads TGTGCCAGCAGTCACAGGGGAAACTACAATGAGCAGTTCTTC. It encodes CASSHRGNYNEQFF. V gene TRBV6-1 combines with J gene TRBJ2-1, with TRBD1 identical over 7 bases. The V and J ends lost 5 bases and 3 bases, in that order; junction bases with no gene match: 4. Germline lookup yields CDR1 MNHNS and CDR2 SASEGT. CDR3 size: 14 residues.

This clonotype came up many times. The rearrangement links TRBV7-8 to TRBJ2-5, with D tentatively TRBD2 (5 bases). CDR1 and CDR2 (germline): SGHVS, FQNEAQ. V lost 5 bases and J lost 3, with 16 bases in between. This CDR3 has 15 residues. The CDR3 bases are TGTGCCAGCAGCAGACCGGGAATACCAAAAGAGACCCAGTACTTC. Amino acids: CASSRPGIPKETQYF.